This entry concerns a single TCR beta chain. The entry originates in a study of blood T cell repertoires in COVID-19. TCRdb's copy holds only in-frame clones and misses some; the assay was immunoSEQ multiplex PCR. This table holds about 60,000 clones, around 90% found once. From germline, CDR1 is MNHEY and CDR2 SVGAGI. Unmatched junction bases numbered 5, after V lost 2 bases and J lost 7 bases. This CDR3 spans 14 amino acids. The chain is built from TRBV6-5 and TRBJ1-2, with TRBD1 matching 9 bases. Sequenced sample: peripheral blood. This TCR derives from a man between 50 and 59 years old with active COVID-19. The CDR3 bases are TGTGCCAGCAGTTACCGGACAGGGGCGTTTGGCTACACCTTC. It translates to CASSYRTGAFGYTF.